The subject of this entry is one T cell receptor beta chain. What it binds is not known. The data are from a study of blood T cells in healthy people across ages. The CDR3 has 14 residues. Trimming pared 3 bases from V and 1 base from J, leaving 9 bases between. The authors ran a second PCR of roughly 6 to 11 cycles using a sample-barcoded 5' primer and a J-beta primer mix. TCRdb ran MiXCR on the 5' RACE reads and lists one entry per CDR3 protein. The sample holds fewer than 600,000 distinct CDR3 sequences; about 27% are singletons and the top ten take roughly 3.5%. Points from the study as a whole: Per million T cells, TCR beta diversity dropped roughly linearly as age increased. Naive T cell percentage showed a strong correlation with the diversity of TCR beta.

These data also formed part of another study, on T cells of mothers and their children. According to that study: Donors were a few healthy Caucasian mothers and their six children.

The TCR sequence derives from a boy younger than 10 in good health. V is TRBV12-3 or TRBV12-4 and J is TRBJ1-1; tentative D call: TRBD1 (5 bases). Input material: blood. The CDR3 loop is CASSFRVTNTEAFF. As DNA, the CDR3 is TGTGCCAGCAGTTTCAGGGTAACGAACACTGAAGCTTTCTTT.